This T cell receptor beta chain derives from a study of T cell repertoires in cytomegalovirus infection. About the research overall: Evidence of both CMV infection and a matching HLA type came from public TCR beta signatures. Broader study findings: HLA-C-restricted CMV-specific TCR beta clonotypes were dominant in the ex vivo response. Cumulated frequencies of public TCR beta families served to identify carriers of CMV plus the relevant HLA.

There are 15 residues in the CDR3. J lost 2 bases, V lost 4 bases, and 4 bases had no gene match. Germline values: CDR1 DFQATT, CDR2 SNEGSKA (reference sequence). Regarding this clonotype: Its antigen is currently unknown.

Via MiXCR, TCRdb re-called the reads, giving one row per CDR3 protein. The sample has 200,000 to 300,000 distinct CDR3 sequences, roughly 15% seen once; the top ten hold 7% to 9.5%. This receptor was obtained from a human donor in good health (CMV status not recorded). Some clones in this sample may be carry-over from other donors' samples. The specimen sequenced was PBMCs. The chain recombines TRBV20-1 with TRBJ2-7; 14 bases map to TRBD2. CDR3 sequence reads: CSATRLAGGPYEQYF. CDR3 nucleotides: TGCAGTGCTACCCGACTAGCGGGGGGGCCCTACGAGCAGTACTTC.